The 14 T cell receptor beta chains below all came from one sample that was sequenced in a study of cytomegalovirus exposure and HLA in healthy donors. The PCR used 60 Vbeta and 13 Jbeta primers. Sequenced by immunoSEQ multiplex PCR; TCRdb stores in-frame clones only, minus some. The sample lists more than 80,000 clones, about 85% occurring once. Sequencing was carried out using PBMCs. The source is a female donor in good health and CMV-seropositive.

The chain uses TRBV7-7 and TRBJ2-5; 8 bases agree with TRBD2. The length of the CDR3 is 15 residues. The V and J ends lost 4 bases and 5 bases, in that order; junction bases with no gene match: 9. Germline lookup yields CDR1 SSHAT and CDR2 FNYEAQ (reference sequence). This chain's CDR3 is CASSSTGTSEETQYF. In nucleotides, the CDR3 is TGTGCCAGCAGCTCCACCGGGACTAGTGAGGAGACCCAGTACTTC.

The genes are TRBV7-8 and TRBJ2-1; 14 nucleotides agree with TRBD2. This CDR3 is built from 16 residues. CDR1 SGHVS and CDR2 FQNEAQ come from the germline V gene. Trimming at V came to 6 bases and at J to 1 base, leaving 2 bases not matched to a gene. CDR3 protein: CASSRTSGRSYNEQFF. CDR3 coding DNA: TGTGCCAGCAGTCGGACTAGCGGGAGGTCCTACAATGAGCAGTTCTTC.

This rearrangement joins TRBV5-1 to TRBJ2-5; 8 bases map to TRBD2. This CDR3 is built from 13 residues. Germline V gene sequence: CDR1 SGHRS, CDR2 YFSETQ. V lost 3 bases, J lost 5 bases, and 3 bases stayed unmatched. DNA of the CDR3: TGCGCCAGCAGCTGGACTAGCAGGGAGACCCAGTACTTC. This gives the protein CASSWTSRETQYF.

The chain combines TRBV6-1 with TRBJ2-3; 9 nucleotides match TRBD1. The CDR3 length is 14 residues. CDR1 and CDR2 from the germline V gene are MNHNS and SASEGT. After removal of 7 bases from V and 5 bases from J, the junction contained 7 bases not matched to a gene. The CDR3 DNA reads as TGTGCCAGCAATTACAGGGGGCAGGTAGATACGCAGTATTTT. Its translation: CASNYRGQVDTQYF.

This sequence joins TRBV19 and TRBJ1-2; D possibly corresponds to TRBD1 (5 bases). The length of the CDR3 is 14 residues. Per the germline V gene, CDR1 is LNHDA and CDR2 is SQIVND (reference sequence). V was cut by 2 bases and J by 4 bases, with 11 bases left in between. The chain's CDR3 is CASSISPDSYGYTF. The CDR3 DNA reads as TGTGCCAGTAGTATAAGCCCAGACAGCTATGGCTACACCTTC. Based on the CDR3 plus reference TRBV19 and TRBJ1-2, the full variable domain is DGGITQSPKYLFRKEGQNVTLSCEQNLNHDAMYWYRQDPGQGLRLIYYSQIVNDFQKGDIAEGYSVSREKKESFPLTVTSAQKNPTAFYLCASSISPDSYGYTFGSGTRLTVV.

This chain uses TRBV5-1 with TRBJ1-1; D is unresolved. This CDR3 region has 14 residues. Trimming removed 3 bases at V and 0 bases at J, with 9 bases between. From germline, CDR1 is SGHRS and CDR2 YFSETQ. CDR3 protein: CASSSVTLNTEAFF. DNA of the CDR3: TGCGCCAGCAGCTCCGTGACACTGAACACTGAAGCTTTCTTT. The full variable domain, with the rest looked up from reference TRBV5-1 and TRBJ1-1, is KAGVTQTPRYLIKTRGQQVTLSCSPISGHRSVSWYQQTPGQGLQFLFEYFSETQRNKGNFPGRFSGRQFSNSRSEMNVSTLELGDSALYLCASSSVTLNTEAFFGQGTRLTVV.

This clone was found once. This chain joins TRBV6-5 and TRBJ2-5; TRBD1 agrees at 7 bases. The CDR3 extends over 13 amino acids. The germline V gene has CDR1 MNHEY and CDR2 SVGAGI. Trimming at V came to 7 bases and at J to 5 bases, leaving 7 bases not matched to a gene. This chain's CDR3 is CASIRQGTETQYF. Written as DNA, the CDR3 is TGTGCCAGCATCCGACAGGGTACCGAGACCCAGTACTTC.

The rearrangement uses TRBV21-1 and TRBJ1-1. TRBV21-1 is a pseudogene segment. The CDR3 sequence is 15 residues long. In nucleotides, the CDR3 is TGTTCCAGCAGCAAAGGGGACTCAATGAACACTGAAGCTTTCTTT. Amino acids: CSSSKGDSMNTEAFF.

To note about this clone: One junction end disagrees with the germline gene, perhaps due to a read error. The V and J genes are TRBV28 and TRBJ2-7, with 11 bases that match TRBD2. The CDR3 is 16 amino acids. CDR1 is MDHEN, CDR2 SYDVKM, per germline. CDR3 residues: CASSQIGLAGGYEQYF. The CDR3, as DNA: TGTGCCAGCAGTCAGATCGGGCTAGCGGGAGGATACGAGCAGTACTTT.

The V call is TRBV30, the J call TRBJ1-1, with 10 bases fitting TRBD1. This CDR3 region has 16 residues. Germline CDR1 reads GTSNPN; CDR2 reads SVGIG (reference sequence). Trimming took 2 bases from V and 0 from J; bases not matched to a gene: 6. CDR3 residues: CAWSTGTGEMNTEAFF. DNA for the CDR3: TGTGCCTGGAGTACCGGGACAGGGGAAATGAACACTGAAGCTTTCTTT.

Worth noting for this clone: The junction does not match germline at one end; this may be a read error. The chain joins TRBV7-9 to TRBJ2-2; 7 bases map to TRBD1. The CDR3 consists of 15 residues. Germline V gene sequence: CDR1 SEHNR, CDR2 FQNEAQ (reference sequence). The CDR3, as DNA: TGTTCCAGCAGTTCCGGGACAGAGATCACCGGGGAGCTGTTTTTT. This gives the protein CSSSSGTEITGELFF.

In its sample, this clone was seen once. The V gene is TRBV19, the J gene TRBJ2-7; TRBD2 aligns across 9 bases. The CDR3 has 14 residues. V was pared by 1 base and J by 3 bases, with 1 base of the junction left unmatched. Germline V gene data show CDR1 as LNHDA and CDR2 as SQIVND (reference sequence). CDR3: CASSIGTSDYEQYF. The CDR3 region has the DNA TGTGCCAGTAGTATAGGGACTAGCGACTACGAGCAGTACTTC.

Details on this clone: Other DNA sequences in this sample translate to the same CDR3. The V gene is TRBV6-5, the J gene TRBJ2-5; 13 bases are shared with TRBD2. Trimming took 0 bases from V and 5 from J; bases not matched to a gene: 0. CDR3 size: 15 residues. CDR1 and CDR2 (germline): MNHEY, SVGAGI. The CDR3 is CASSYSTSGGETQYF. CDR3 DNA: TGTGCCAGCAGTTACTCGACTAGCGGGGGGGAGACCCAGTACTTC.

The chain combines TRBV5-1 with TRBJ1-4, with a tentative D call TRBD1 (6 bases). V lost 4 bases, J lost 8 bases, and 15 bases lay in between. CDR1 and CDR2 from the germline V gene are SGHRS and YFSETQ. This CDR3 comprises 14 residues. The CDR3 is CASSKQGLGEKLFF. The CDR3 region has the DNA TGCGCCAGCAGCAAACAGGGTCTAGGCGAAAAACTGTTTTTT.